The sequence of this T cell receptor beta chain was determined in a study of glioma-infiltrating T cells. The iRepertoire nested amplicon-rescue multiplex PCR amplified TCR alpha and beta CDR3s from RNA. Via MiXCR, TCRdb re-called the multiplex PCR reads, giving one row per CDR3 protein. The profile shows some 190,000 distinct CDR3 sequences, over 25% of them singletons. The germline V gene encodes CDR1 DFQATT and CDR2 SNEGSKA (reference sequence). This CDR3 has 13 residues. Trimming took 6 bases from V and 1 from J, leaving 12 bases between them. Ten or more counts support this clonotype. V and J are TRBV20-1 and TRBJ1-1; no clear D gene. The sequencing input was glioma tissue, nonneoplastic brain tissue, or PBMCs (not recorded which). This clonotype was sampled from a human donor with low-grade glioma or glioblastoma, undergoing nonglioma brain surgery, or in good health (not recorded which). In DNA, the CDR3 is TGCAGTGCCAGAAATAACAGGAACACTGAAGCTTTCTTT. Its translation: CSARNNRNTEAFF.